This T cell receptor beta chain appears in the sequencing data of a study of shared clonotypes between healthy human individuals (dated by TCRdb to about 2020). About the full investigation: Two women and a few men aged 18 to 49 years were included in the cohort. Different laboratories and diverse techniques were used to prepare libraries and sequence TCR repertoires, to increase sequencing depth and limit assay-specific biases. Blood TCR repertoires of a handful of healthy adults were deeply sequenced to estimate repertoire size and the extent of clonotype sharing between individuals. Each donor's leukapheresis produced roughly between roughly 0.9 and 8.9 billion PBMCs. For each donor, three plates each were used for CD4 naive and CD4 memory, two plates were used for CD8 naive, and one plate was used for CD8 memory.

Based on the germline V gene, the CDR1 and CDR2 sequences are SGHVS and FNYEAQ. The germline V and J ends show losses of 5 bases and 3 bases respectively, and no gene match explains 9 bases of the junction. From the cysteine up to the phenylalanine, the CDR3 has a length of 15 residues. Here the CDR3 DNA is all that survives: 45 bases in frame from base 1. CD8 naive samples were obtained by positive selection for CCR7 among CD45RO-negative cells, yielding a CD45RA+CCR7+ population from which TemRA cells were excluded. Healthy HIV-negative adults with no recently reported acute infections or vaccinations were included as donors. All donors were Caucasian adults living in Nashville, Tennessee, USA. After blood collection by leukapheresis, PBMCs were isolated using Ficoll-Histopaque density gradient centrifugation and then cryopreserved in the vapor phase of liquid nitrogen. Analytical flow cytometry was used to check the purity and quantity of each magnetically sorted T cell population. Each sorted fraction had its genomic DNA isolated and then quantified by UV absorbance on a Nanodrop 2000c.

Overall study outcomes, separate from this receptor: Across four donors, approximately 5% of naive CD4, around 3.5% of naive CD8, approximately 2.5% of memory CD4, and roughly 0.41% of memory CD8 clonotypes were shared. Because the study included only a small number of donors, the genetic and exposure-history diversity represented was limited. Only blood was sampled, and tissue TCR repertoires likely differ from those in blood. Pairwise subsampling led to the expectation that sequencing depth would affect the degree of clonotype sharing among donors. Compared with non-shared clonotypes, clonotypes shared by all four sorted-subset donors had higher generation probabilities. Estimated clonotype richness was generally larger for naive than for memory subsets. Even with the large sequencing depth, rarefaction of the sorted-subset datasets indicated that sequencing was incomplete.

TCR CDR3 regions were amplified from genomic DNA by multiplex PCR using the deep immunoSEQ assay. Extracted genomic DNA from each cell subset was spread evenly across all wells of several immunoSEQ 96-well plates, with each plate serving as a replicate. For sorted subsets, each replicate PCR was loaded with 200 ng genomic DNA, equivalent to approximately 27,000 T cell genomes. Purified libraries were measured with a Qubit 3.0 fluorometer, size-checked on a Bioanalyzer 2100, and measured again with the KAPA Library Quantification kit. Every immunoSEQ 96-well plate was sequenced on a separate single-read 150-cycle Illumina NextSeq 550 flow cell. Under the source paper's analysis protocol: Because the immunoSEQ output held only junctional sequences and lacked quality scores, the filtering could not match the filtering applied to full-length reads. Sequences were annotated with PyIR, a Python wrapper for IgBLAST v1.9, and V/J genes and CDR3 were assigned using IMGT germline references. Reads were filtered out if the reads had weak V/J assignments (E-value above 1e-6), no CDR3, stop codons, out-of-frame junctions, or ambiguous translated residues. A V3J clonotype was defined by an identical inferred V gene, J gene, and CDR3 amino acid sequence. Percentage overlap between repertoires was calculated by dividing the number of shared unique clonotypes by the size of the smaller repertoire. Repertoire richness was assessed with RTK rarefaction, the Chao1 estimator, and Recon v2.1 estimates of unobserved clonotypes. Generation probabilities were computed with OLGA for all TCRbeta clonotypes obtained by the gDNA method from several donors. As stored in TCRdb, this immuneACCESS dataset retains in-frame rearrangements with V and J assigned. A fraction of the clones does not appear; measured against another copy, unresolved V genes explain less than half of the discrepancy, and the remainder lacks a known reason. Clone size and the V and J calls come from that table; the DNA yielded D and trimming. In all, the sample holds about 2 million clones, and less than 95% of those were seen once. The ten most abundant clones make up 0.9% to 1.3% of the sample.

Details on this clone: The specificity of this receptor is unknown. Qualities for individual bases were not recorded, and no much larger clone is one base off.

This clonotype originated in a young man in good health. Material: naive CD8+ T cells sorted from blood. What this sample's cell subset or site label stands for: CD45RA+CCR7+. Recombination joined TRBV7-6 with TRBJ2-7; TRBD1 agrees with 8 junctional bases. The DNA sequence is TGTGCCAGCAGCCTAGACGGACAGGGTTACTACGAGCAGTACTTC. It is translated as CASSLDGQGYYEQYF.